This T cell receptor (beta chain) was sequenced in a study of spatial heterogeneity in lung cancer. Study information: TCR and UMI combinations that were unique each appeared, on average, more than ten times in raw reads.

CDR1 and CDR2 (germline): MGHRA, YSYEKL. This CDR3 comprises 15 residues. V gave up 4 bases and J gave up 5 bases; unmatched junction bases: 6. Sample time point: sample taken at primary tumor resection. In each case, whole RNA from tumor, nontumor lung or frozen PBMC was sequenced unsorted. Worth noting for this clonotype: The target antigen is unknown.

General study points: Ubiquitous and regional nonsynonymous mutation counts were tracked by ubiquitous and regional expanded TCR counts, respectively. Mutation counts in tumors were tracked by counts of expanded intratumoral alpha and beta TCRs.

Unique molecular identifiers tagged every individual TCR cDNA molecule. TCRdb processed the 5' RACE reads anew with MiXCR; each CDR3 protein has one entry. This repertoire shows about 9,300 distinct CDR3 sequences, 6.3% found once; its top ten account for 25% to 35%. This clonotype originated in a male donor with early-stage non-small cell lung cancer. The chain is built from TRBV4-1 and TRBJ2-4, with 9 positions matching TRBD2. The sample here was lung tumor tissue, taken at surgery. The CDR3 region is CASSRTSAGQNIQYF. CDR3 bases: TGCGCCAGCAGCCGGACTAGCGCGGGGCAAAACATTCAGTACTTC.